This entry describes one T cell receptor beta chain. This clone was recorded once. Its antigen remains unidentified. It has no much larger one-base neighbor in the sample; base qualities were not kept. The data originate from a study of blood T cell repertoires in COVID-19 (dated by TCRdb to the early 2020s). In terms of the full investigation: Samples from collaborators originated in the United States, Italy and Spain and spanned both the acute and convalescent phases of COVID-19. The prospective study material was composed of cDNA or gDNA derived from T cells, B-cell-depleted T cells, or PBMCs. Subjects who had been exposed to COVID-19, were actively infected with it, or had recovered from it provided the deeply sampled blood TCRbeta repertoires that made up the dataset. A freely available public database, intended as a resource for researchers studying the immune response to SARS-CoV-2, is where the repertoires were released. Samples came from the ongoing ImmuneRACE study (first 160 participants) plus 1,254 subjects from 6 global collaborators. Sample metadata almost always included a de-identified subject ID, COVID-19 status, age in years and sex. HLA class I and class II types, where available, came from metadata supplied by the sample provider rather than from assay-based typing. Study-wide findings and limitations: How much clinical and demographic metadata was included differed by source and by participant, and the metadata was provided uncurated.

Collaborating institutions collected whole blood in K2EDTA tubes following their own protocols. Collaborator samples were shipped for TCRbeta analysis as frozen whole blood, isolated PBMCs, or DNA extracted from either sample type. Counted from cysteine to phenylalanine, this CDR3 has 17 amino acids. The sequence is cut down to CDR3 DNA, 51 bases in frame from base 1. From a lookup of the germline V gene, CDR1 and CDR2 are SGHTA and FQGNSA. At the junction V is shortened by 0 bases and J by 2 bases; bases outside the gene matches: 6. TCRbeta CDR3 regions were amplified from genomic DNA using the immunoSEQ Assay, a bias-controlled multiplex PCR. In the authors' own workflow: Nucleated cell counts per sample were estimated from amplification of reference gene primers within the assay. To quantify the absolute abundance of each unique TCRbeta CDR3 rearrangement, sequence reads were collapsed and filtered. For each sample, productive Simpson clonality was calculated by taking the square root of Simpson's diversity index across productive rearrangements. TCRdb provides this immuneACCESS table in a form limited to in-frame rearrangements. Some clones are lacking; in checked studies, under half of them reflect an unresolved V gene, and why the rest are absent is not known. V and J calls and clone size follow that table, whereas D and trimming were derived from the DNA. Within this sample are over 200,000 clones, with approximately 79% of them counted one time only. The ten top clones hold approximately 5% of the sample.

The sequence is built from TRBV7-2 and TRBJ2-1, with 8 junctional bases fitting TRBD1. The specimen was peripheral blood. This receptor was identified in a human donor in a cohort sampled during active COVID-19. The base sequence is TGTGCCAGCAGCTTAGCGGCAGGGGGCGATGCCTACAATGAGCAGTTCTTC. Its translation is CASSLAAGGDAYNEQFF.